This T cell receptor (beta chain) comes out of a study of vaccination effects on CD4 cells after COVID-19. Regarding this clone: Its antigen is unknown.

The study's findings and limits: Common cold coronaviruses were cross-recognized by only 1 of 255 vaccine-induced clones in healthy vaccinees.

Trimming stripped 2 bases from V and 4 bases from J, with 9 bases between. The CDR3 is 14 amino acids. The germline V gene encodes CDR1 SSHAT and CDR2 FNYEAQ (reference sequence). Peptide-pool stimulation followed by sequencing identified expanded antigen-specific CD4+ clonotypes in the ViraFEST assay. The authors isolated CD4+ T cells after around nine days of culture. Half-medium replacement with IL-2 medium occurred on days 3 and 7. TCRdb keeps only in-frame clones here, not all; method: immunoSEQ multiplex PCR. The sample lists under 85,000 clones, 70% to 75% occurring once. This rearrangement joins TRBV7-7 to TRBJ1-3; D unclear. The clonotype was recovered from a human donor who received a COVID-19 vaccine. The starting material was CD4+ T cells from PBMCs cultured with HCoV-229E spike peptides, obtained before COVID-19 vaccination. The CDR3 DNA reads as TGTGCCAGCAGCTTATCCGGGATCGGAAACACCATATATTTT. Protein: CASSLSGIGNTIYF.